A selection of T cell receptor beta chains follows, all from one sample in a study of shared clonotypes between healthy human individuals. The table came from immunoSEQ multiplex PCR; TCRdb's copy has only in-frame clones and leaves some out. The sample lists over 800,000 clones, 80% to 95% occurring once. Sequencing was carried out using naive CD8+ T cells sorted from blood. These receptors were taken from a man aged 25-45 years in good health. Both conserved end residues are part of each CDR3. The D gene is left open where the match is weak. Expanded clones get a size class; other rows say once, few or many, or leave the size out.

d_gene: TRBD2
v_gene: TRBV11-2
j_gene: TRBJ2-1
abundance: once
CDR3aa: CASNGLDNEQFF
CDR3nt: TGTGCCAGCAACGGACTAGACAATGAGCAGTTCTTC

d_gene: -
v_gene: TRBV6-1
j_gene: TRBJ2-2
abundance: -
CDR3aa: CASSEEGQSPAEAGELFF
CDR3nt: TGTGCCAGCAGTGAAGAGGGGCAGAGTCCCGCCGAGGCCGGGGAGCTGTTTTTT

d_gene: -
v_gene: TRBV7-3
j_gene: TRBJ2-1
abundance: -
CDR3aa: CASSLTPRQTQFF
CDR3nt: TGTGCCAGCAGCTTAACCCCCAGGCAGACGCAGTTCTTC

d_gene: -
v_gene: TRBV7-2
j_gene: TRBJ1-5
abundance: -
CDR3aa: CASSSWGPGQPQHF
CDR3nt: TGTGCCAGCAGCAGTTGGGGCCCCGGTCAGCCCCAGCATTTT

d_gene: -
v_gene: TRBV7-3
j_gene: TRBJ2-3
abundance: -
CDR3aa: CASSLTGSGTDTQYF
CDR3nt: TGTGCCAGCAGCTTAACCGGGAGTGGCACAGATACGCAGTATTTT

d_gene: -
v_gene: TRBV10-1
j_gene: TRBJ2-1
abundance: few
CDR3aa: CASSDTDSSSYNEQFF
CDR3nt: TGCGCCAGCAGTGATACCGACTCCAGCTCCTACAATGAGCAGTTCTTC

d_gene: TRBD2
v_gene: TRBV7-2
j_gene: TRBJ2-1
abundance: -
CDR3aa: CASSLLLAGGEWNEQFF
CDR3nt: TGTGCCAGCAGCCTATTGCTAGCGGGAGGGGAATGGAATGAGCAGTTCTTC

d_gene: -
v_gene: TRBV5-4
j_gene: TRBJ2-1
abundance: -
CDR3aa: CASSFYLGDEQFF
CDR3nt: TGTGCCAGCAGCTTTTACTTGGGCGATGAGCAGTTCTTC

d_gene: -
v_gene: TRBV28
j_gene: TRBJ2-7
abundance: -
CDR3aa: CASATFREQYF
CDR3nt: TGTGCCAGCGCCACTTTCCGGGAGCAGTACTTC

d_gene: TRBD1
v_gene: TRBV18
j_gene: TRBJ2-1
abundance: -
CDR3aa: CASSPRYTRQGPWNEQFF
CDR3nt: TGTGCCAGCTCACCAAGGTACACCCGACAGGGCCCGTGGAATGAGCAGTTCTTC

d_gene: -
v_gene: TRBV7-9
j_gene: TRBJ2-1
abundance: once
CDR3aa: CASSPPTGYSYNEQFF
CDR3nt: TGTGCCAGCAGCCCACCCACAGGGTACTCCTACAATGAGCAGTTCTTC

d_gene: -
v_gene: TRBV10-1
j_gene: TRBJ2-7
abundance: few
CDR3aa: CASTNPYEQYF
CDR3nt: TGCGCCAGCACAAATCCTTACGAGCAGTACTTC

d_gene: -
v_gene: TRBV7-8
j_gene: TRBJ1-5
abundance: -
CDR3aa: CASSLGQGRGQPQHF
CDR3nt: TGTGCCAGCAGCTTAGGTCAAGGGAGAGGTCAGCCCCAGCATTTT

d_gene: -
v_gene: TRBV30
j_gene: TRBJ2-2
abundance: -
CDR3aa: CAWSPFGYTGELFF
CDR3nt: TGTGCCTGGAGTCCTTTTGGGTACACCGGGGAGCTGTTTTTT

d_gene: -
v_gene: TRBV28
j_gene: TRBJ1-1
abundance: -
CDR3aa: CASNPQSDLHEAFF
CDR3nt: TGTGCCAGCAACCCCCAATCGGACCTACATGAAGCTTTCTTT

d_gene: -
v_gene: TRBV29-1
j_gene: TRBJ2-7
abundance: -
CDR3aa: CSSQGEDEQYF
CDR3nt: TGCAGCTCGCAGGGGGAGGACGAGCAGTACTTC

d_gene: -
v_gene: TRBV28
j_gene: TRBJ2-5
abundance: -
CDR3aa: CASSFDNPRIEETQYF
CDR3nt: TGTGCCAGCAGTTTTGACAATCCGAGAATCGAAGAGACCCAGTACTTC

d_gene: -
v_gene: TRBV5-5
j_gene: TRBJ2-7
abundance: -
CDR3aa: CASSGFQGPEEQYF
CDR3nt: TGTGCCAGCAGCGGGTTCCAGGGCCCGGAGGAGCAGTACTTC

d_gene: TRBD1
v_gene: TRBV5-6
j_gene: TRBJ1-5
abundance: -
CDR3aa: CASSFGTGGWQPQHF
CDR3nt: TGTGCCAGCAGCTTCGGGACAGGGGGATGGCAGCCCCAGCATTTT

d_gene: TRBD1
v_gene: TRBV6-1
j_gene: TRBJ2-5
abundance: -
CDR3aa: CASSPGQGTQETQYF
CDR3nt: TGTGCCAGCAGTCCGGGACAGGGGACCCAAGAGACCCAGTACTTC

d_gene: -
v_gene: TRBV30
j_gene: TRBJ2-2
abundance: -
CDR3aa: CAWSVGAGYTGELFF
CDR3nt: TGTGCCTGGAGCGTGGGGGCAGGGTACACCGGGGAGCTGTTTTTT

d_gene: -
v_gene: TRBV4-3
j_gene: TRBJ1-1
abundance: few
CDR3aa: CASRPGGGTEAFF
CDR3nt: TGCGCCAGCAGACCCGGGGGCGGCACTGAAGCTTTCTTT

d_gene: -
v_gene: TRBV28
j_gene: TRBJ2-1
abundance: -
CDR3aa: CASSLAHSENEQFF
CDR3nt: TGTGCCAGCAGTTTGGCTCATTCCGAGAATGAGCAGTTCTTC

d_gene: -
v_gene: TRBV28
j_gene: TRBJ1-4
abundance: once
CDR3aa: CASRPTVFVEKLFF
CDR3nt: TGTGCCAGCAGACCCACGGTATTCGTTGAAAAACTGTTTTTT

d_gene: -
v_gene: TRBV27
j_gene: TRBJ2-5
abundance: -
CDR3aa: CASSDPFGAEETQYF
CDR3nt: TGTGCCAGCAGCGATCCGTTTGGGGCTGAAGAGACCCAGTACTTC

d_gene: -
v_gene: TRBV7-8
j_gene: TRBJ1-3
abundance: -
CDR3aa: CASTKDRTGNTIYF
CDR3nt: TGTGCCAGCACCAAGGATCGTACTGGAAACACCATATATTTT

d_gene: -
v_gene: TRBV15
j_gene: TRBJ2-3
abundance: -
CDR3aa: CATSRDRAGSQAPDTQYF
CDR3nt: TGTGCCACCAGCAGAGATCGGGCGGGATCACAGGCCCCAGATACGCAGTATTTT

d_gene: TRBD2
v_gene: TRBV11-1
j_gene: TRBJ2-3
abundance: -
CDR3aa: CASSVTSGSPDTQYF
CDR3nt: TGTGCCAGCAGCGTCACTAGCGGGAGTCCAGATACGCAGTATTTT

d_gene: TRBD2
v_gene: TRBV7-9
j_gene: TRBJ2-2
abundance: -
CDR3aa: CASRKGTSGSGTGELFF
CDR3nt: TGTGCCAGCAGAAAAGGGACTAGCGGGAGTGGTACCGGGGAGCTGTTTTTT

d_gene: TRBD2
v_gene: TRBV29-1
j_gene: TRBJ2-7
abundance: -
CDR3aa: CSVYGLARSNEQYF
CDR3nt: TGCAGCGTTTACGGACTAGCAAGGTCGAACGAGCAGTACTTC

d_gene: -
v_gene: TRBV9
j_gene: TRBJ2-7
abundance: -
CDR3aa: CASSPEGSGRSSYEQYF
CDR3nt: TGTGCCAGCAGCCCCGAAGGTTCGGGGAGGAGCTCCTACGAGCAGTACTTC

d_gene: -
v_gene: TRBV9
j_gene: TRBJ2-2
abundance: -
CDR3aa: CASSAFVAENTGELFF
CDR3nt: TGTGCCAGCAGCGCTTTCGTAGCGGAGAACACCGGGGAGCTGTTTTTT

d_gene: -
v_gene: TRBV7-9
j_gene: TRBJ1-5
abundance: -
CDR3aa: CASSPGPEGSNQPQHF
CDR3nt: TGTGCCAGCAGCCCGGGTCCGGAGGGAAGCAATCAGCCCCAGCATTTT

d_gene: -
v_gene: TRBV28
j_gene: TRBJ2-1
abundance: -
CDR3aa: CASSLLPSYNEQFF
CDR3nt: TGTGCCAGCAGTTTATTACCATCCTACAATGAGCAGTTCTTC

d_gene: TRBD1
v_gene: TRBV6-1
j_gene: TRBJ2-7
abundance: many
CDR3aa: CASSEAPGETGLKYF
CDR3nt: TGTGCCAGCAGTGAAGCGCCAGGGGAGACAGGGTTGAAGTACTTC

d_gene: TRBD1
v_gene: TRBV11-2
j_gene: TRBJ2-7
abundance: once
CDR3aa: CASSLSGTGYEQYF
CDR3nt: TGTGCCAGCAGCTTATCCGGGACAGGCTACGAGCAGTACTTC

d_gene: -
v_gene: TRBV5-6
j_gene: TRBJ2-1
abundance: few
CDR3aa: CASSMTPREQFF
CDR3nt: TGTGCCAGCAGCATGACCCCTAGAGAGCAGTTCTTC

d_gene: -
v_gene: TRBV9
j_gene: TRBJ2-2
abundance: -
CDR3aa: CASTVWETNTGELFF
CDR3nt: TGTGCCAGCACGGTGTGGGAGACCAACACCGGGGAGCTGTTTTTT

d_gene: -
v_gene: TRBV27
j_gene: TRBJ2-7
abundance: once
CDR3aa: CASSLSRVDEQYF
CDR3nt: TGTGCCAGCAGTTTATCCAGGGTCGACGAGCAGTACTTC

d_gene: -
v_gene: TRBV28
j_gene: TRBJ1-3
abundance: few
CDR3aa: CASSLGSTGNTIYF
CDR3nt: TGTGCCAGCAGTCTTGGGAGTACTGGAAACACCATATATTTT

d_gene: TRBD2
v_gene: TRBV9
j_gene: TRBJ2-3
abundance: once
CDR3aa: CASSVGGRATRDTQYF
CDR3nt: TGTGCCAGCAGCGTAGGTGGGAGGGCTACGAGAGATACGCAGTATTTT

d_gene: TRBD1
v_gene: TRBV5-6
j_gene: TRBJ1-3
abundance: -
CDR3aa: CASSLDLGQGFSGNTIYF
CDR3nt: TGTGCCAGCAGCTTGGATCTGGGACAGGGATTTTCTGGAAACACCATATATTTT

d_gene: -
v_gene: TRBV30
j_gene: TRBJ2-1
abundance: -
CDR3aa: CAWRAQGGSYNEQFF
CDR3nt: TGTGCCTGGAGGGCCCAGGGTGGCTCCTACAATGAGCAGTTCTTC

d_gene: -
v_gene: TRBV27
j_gene: TRBJ1-1
abundance: once
CDR3aa: CASNLRGSRNTEAFF
CDR3nt: TGTGCCAGCAACCTAAGGGGGAGCAGGAACACTGAAGCTTTCTTT

d_gene: -
v_gene: TRBV5-1
j_gene: TRBJ1-4
abundance: -
CDR3aa: CASTTDPRTRDEKLFF
CDR3nt: TGCGCCAGCACTACCGATCCCCGAACTCGGGATGAAAAACTGTTTTTT

d_gene: -
v_gene: TRBV6-6
j_gene: TRBJ2-7
abundance: -
CDR3aa: CASSYGFDEQYF
CDR3nt: TGTGCCAGCAGTTACGGGTTCGACGAGCAGTACTTC

d_gene: TRBD2
v_gene: TRBV28
j_gene: TRBJ2-1
abundance: -
CDR3aa: CASSLSRLAGGPMPTGEQFF
CDR3nt: TGTGCCAGCAGCTTGTCCCGACTAGCGGGAGGACCAATGCCGACCGGTGAGCAGTTCTTC

d_gene: TRBD2
v_gene: TRBV5-4
j_gene: TRBJ2-7
abundance: -
CDR3aa: CASSLGLADYEQYF
CDR3nt: TGTGCCAGCAGCTTGGGACTAGCGGACTACGAGCAGTACTTC

d_gene: -
v_gene: TRBV7-2
j_gene: TRBJ2-3
abundance: -
CDR3aa: CASSLPLRAGSTDTQYF
CDR3nt: TGTGCCAGCAGCTTGCCCCTTCGGGCGGGCAGCACAGATACGCAGTATTTT

d_gene: -
v_gene: TRBV27
j_gene: TRBJ2-7
abundance: -
CDR3aa: CASSEISGHNYEQYF
CDR3nt: TGTGCCAGCAGCGAAATTTCAGGGCATAACTACGAGCAGTACTTC

d_gene: TRBD1
v_gene: TRBV27
j_gene: TRBJ1-1
abundance: once
CDR3aa: CASRGQGETEAFF
CDR3nt: TGTGCCAGCAGAGGACAGGGGGAAACTGAAGCTTTCTTT

d_gene: TRBD1
v_gene: TRBV10-3
j_gene: TRBJ2-1
abundance: -
CDR3aa: CAISDPGTANEQFF
CDR3nt: TGTGCCATCAGTGATCCCGGGACAGCAAATGAGCAGTTCTTC

d_gene: -
v_gene: TRBV4-3
j_gene: TRBJ2-3
abundance: -
CDR3aa: CASSRTGGWELTDTQYF
CDR3nt: TGCGCCAGCAGCCGCACGGGGGGCTGGGAGTTGACAGATACGCAGTATTTT